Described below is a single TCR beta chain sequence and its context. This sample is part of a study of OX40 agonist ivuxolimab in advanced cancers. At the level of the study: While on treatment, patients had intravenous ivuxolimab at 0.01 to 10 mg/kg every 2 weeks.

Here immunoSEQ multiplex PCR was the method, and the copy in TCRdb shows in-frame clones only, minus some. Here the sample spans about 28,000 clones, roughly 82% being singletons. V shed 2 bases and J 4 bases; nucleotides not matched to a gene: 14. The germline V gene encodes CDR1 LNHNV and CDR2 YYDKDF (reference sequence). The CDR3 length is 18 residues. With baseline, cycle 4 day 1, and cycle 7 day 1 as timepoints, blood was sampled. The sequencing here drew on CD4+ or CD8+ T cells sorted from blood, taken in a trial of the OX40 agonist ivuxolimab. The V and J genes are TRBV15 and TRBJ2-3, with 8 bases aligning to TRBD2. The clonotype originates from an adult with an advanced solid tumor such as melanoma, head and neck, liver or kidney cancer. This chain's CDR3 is CATSRPAGVPPGADTQYF. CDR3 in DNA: TGTGCCACCAGCAGACCAGCGGGAGTTCCCCCCGGGGCAGATACGCAGTATTTT.